This TCR beta chain appears in the sequencing data of a study of preoperative IRX-2 immunotherapy in early breast cancer. The CDR3 is 16 amino acids. Unmatched junction bases numbered 6, after V lost 4 bases and J lost 0 bases. The germline V gene has CDR1 GTSNPN and CDR2 SVGIG (reference sequence). TCRdb's copy holds only in-frame clones and misses some; the assay was immunoSEQ multiplex PCR. The sample has roughly 14,000 clones; more than 75% are singletons. Treatment: preoperative locoregional IRX-2 cytokine immunotherapy. This TCR came from a human donor with breast cancer. The sample here was taken from a patient treated with IRX-2 immunotherapy. This sequence joins TRBV30 and TRBJ2-6; 7 nucleotides match TRBD1. The CDR3 DNA sequence: TGTGCCTGGATTACAGGGGCGATCTCTGGGGCCAACGTCCTGACTTTC. Its translation is CAWITGAISGANVLTF.